Listed here are 26 T cell receptor beta chains from one sample, sequenced in a study of PD-1 blockade in classical Hodgkin lymphoma. Sample time point: cycle 4 day 1 (C4D1), after five to seven weeks of nivolumab. Every one of the patients relapsed after autologous stem cell transplantation (brentuximab vedotin exposure was variable). Libraries were prepared by immunoSEQ multiplex PCR; TCRdb keeps only in-frame clonotypes and omits some of them. The data show just under 65,000 clones, roughly nine tenths seen once. The sample here was peripheral blood mononuclear cells (PBMCs), taken before the fourth cycle of nivolumab. Receptor source: a human donor with classical Hodgkin lymphoma.

In its sample, this clone was seen a few times. The genes are TRBV10-3 and TRBJ1-1; D gene ambiguous. This CDR3 is built from 13 residues. Germline assignment: CDR1 ENHRY and CDR2 SYGVKD. The V and J ends lost 8 bases and 0 bases respectively, with 10 bases between them. The CDR3: CAILAGMNTEAFF. CDR3 sequence (DNA): TGTGCCATCCTAGCGGGGATGAACACTGAAGCTTTCTTT.

This clone occurred once. The chain recombines TRBV7-3 with TRBJ2-1; the D gene is possibly TRBD1 (5 bases). The germline V and J ends were trimmed by 4 bases and 8 bases, with 9 bases remaining between them. Germline CDR1 reads SGHTA; CDR2 reads FQGTGA. The CDR3 covers 12 residues. The CDR3 reads CASSSRADEQFF. The CDR3 coding sequence is TGTGCCAGCAGCTCCAGGGCGGATGAGCAGTTCTTC.

This sequence joins TRBV5-5 and TRBJ2-2; a possible D gene is TRBD1 (6 bases). The CDR3 contains 13 residues. Trimming removed 6 bases from V and 1 base from J, with 7 bases in between. Germline V CDR1 and CDR2: SGHKS, YYEKEE (reference sequence). CDR3 DNA sequence: TGTGCCAGCAAGGGACAGAACACCGGGGAGCTGTTTTTT. This translates into CASKGQNTGELFF.

The chain employs TRBV29-1 and TRBJ2-2; D remains unclear. V was clipped by 7 bases and J by 1 base, with 19 bases between them. CDR1 is SQVTM, CDR2 ANQGSEA, per germline. The CDR3 is 16 amino acids. The CDR3 DNA sequence: TGCAGCGCCGCGGCGATGGGATTCGGGAACACCGGGGAGCTGTTTTTT. Translation gives CSAAAMGFGNTGELFF.

J is TRBJ1-2 and V is TRBV5-1; 9 bases map to TRBD1. J was trimmed by 8 bases and V by 3 bases; bases with no gene match: 5. The CDR3 loop spans 13 amino acids. Per germline, CDR1 SGHRS and CDR2 YFSETQ. CDR3 amino acids: CASSWGQGGGYTF. Here the CDR3 DNA reads TGCGCCAGCAGCTGGGGACAGGGAGGCGGCTACACCTTC.

The chain combines TRBV7-2 with TRBJ1-2, with D unresolved. The length of the CDR3 is 13 residues. The germline V gene has CDR1 SGHTA and CDR2 FQGNSA. The ends were cut back, 6 bases at V and 2 bases at J, with 10 bases in the middle. The DNA for the CDR3 is TGTGCCAGCAGGGTTACATCGAACTATGGCTACACCTTC. This sequence encodes CASRVTSNYGYTF.

This chain connects TRBV5-6 to TRBJ1-2, with 8 bases lining up with TRBD1. Germline CDR1 SGHDT, CDR2 YYEEEE. V trimming: 4 bases; J trimming: 3 bases; junction bases outside the gene matches: 5. The CDR3 length is 14 residues. The CDR3 protein is CASSEPGQDYGYTF. DNA of the CDR3: TGTGCCAGCAGCGAACCGGGACAGGACTATGGCTACACCTTC.

This chain connects TRBV10-3 to TRBJ1-2; D is undetermined. This CDR3 region has 13 residues. Germline CDR1 ENHRY, CDR2 SYGVKD. V lost 5 bases, J lost 6 bases, and 13 bases lay in between. DNA for the CDR3: TGTGCCATCAGTTGGCGCCGAATGGATGGCTACACCTTC. This codes for CAISWRRMDGYTF.

The chain uses TRBV7-3 and TRBJ2-2, with D unresolved. V lost 6 bases and J lost 6, with 5 bases in between. The CDR3 extends over 11 amino acids. Germline-derived CDR1 and CDR2 are SGHTA and FQGTGA. Here the CDR3 reads CASSGAGELFF. CDR3 DNA: TGTGCCAGCAGTGGGGCCGGGGAGCTGTTTTTT.

The chain couples TRBV5-1 to TRBJ1-2; maybe TRBD1 (5 bases). This CDR3 region has 12 residues. CDR1 is SGHRS and CDR2 is YFSETQ in the germline V gene. The V gene lost 4 bases and the J gene lost 7 bases, with 11 bases spanning the gap. CDR3 DNA: TGCGCCAGCAGCCCTCGGACATCTGGCTACACCTTC. Its protein product is CASSPRTSGYTF.

The chain recombines TRBV4-1 with TRBJ2-5; the D call may be TRBD1 or TRBD2 (6 bases each). This CDR3 contains 15 residues. From germline, CDR1 is MGHRA and CDR2 YSYEKL. V was trimmed by 0 bases and J by 5 bases, leaving 13 bases between them. The CDR3 nucleotides read TGCGCCAGCAGCCAAGATGGGGGGCCGTTTGAGACCCAGTACTTC. Translating gives CASSQDGGPFETQYF.

The chain links TRBV9 to TRBJ2-3; D not certain. Germline V gene data show CDR1 as SGDLS and CDR2 as YYNGEE. The CDR3 has 15 amino acids. The V gene lost 0 bases and the J gene lost 2 bases, with 10 bases spanning the gap. The DNA of the CDR3 is TGTGCCAGCAGCGTAGTTGGCTACCTCACAGATACGCAGTATTTT. It is translated as CASSVVGYLTDTQYF.

CDR3 protein: CASSFSAQQETQYF. CDR3 nucleotides: TGTGCCAGCAGCTTCTCGGCACAACAAGAGACCCAGTACTTC. This chain uses TRBV11-3 with TRBJ2-5, with D hard to call. V was cut by 3 bases and J by 2 bases, with 10 bases left in between. This CDR3 is 14 amino acids long. CDR1 and CDR2 from the germline V gene are SGHNT and YENEEA.

The rearrangement uses TRBV7-9 and TRBJ1-1; D unresolved. Trimming took 0 bases from V and 6 from J, leaving 2 bases between them. The CDR3 consists of 11 residues. The germline V gene encodes CDR1 SEHNR and CDR2 FQNEAQ (reference sequence). CDR3: CASSLAAEAFF. The CDR3 coding sequence is TGTGCCAGCAGCTTAGCGGCTGAAGCTTTCTTT.

This chain joins TRBV7-2 and TRBJ1-5; 8 bases line up with TRBD1. CDR1 SGHTA and CDR2 FQGNSA come from the germline V gene. Germline trimming cut 2 bases from V and 6 bases from J; bases unmatched to any gene: 0. CDR3 length: 13 amino acids. The CDR3 loop reads CASSLQGAQPQHF. The CDR3 DNA sequence: TGTGCCAGCAGCTTACAGGGGGCTCAGCCCCAGCATTTT.

The gene calls are TRBV2 and TRBJ1-6, with D maybe TRBD1 (5 bases). Looked up from germline, CDR1 is SNHLY and CDR2 is FYNNEI. The CDR3 is 13 amino acids. The ends were cut back, 9 bases at V and 10 bases at J, with 16 bases in the middle. The CDR3 region has the DNA TGTGCCAGTAAAACCAGGGTAGGATCACCCCTCCACTTT. As protein: CASKTRVGSPLHF.

This clone appeared a single time. The chain is built from TRBV6-8 and TRBJ1-1; 9 nucleotides agree with TRBD1. In germline, CDR1 is MNHGY, CDR2 SAAAGT. V lost 2 bases to trimming and J lost 5 bases; unmatched junction nucleotides: 0. This CDR3 is built from 13 residues. The CDR3 is CASSYDRGTEAFF. In nucleotides, the CDR3 is TGTGCCAGCAGTTACGACAGGGGGACTGAAGCTTTCTTT.

This clone was counted once. V is TRBV6-5 and J is TRBJ1-2; 8 bases are a match to TRBD1. The length of the CDR3 is 12 residues. CDR1 and CDR2 (germline): MNHEY, SVGAGI. The trim removed 7 bases at V and 11 bases at J, leaving 9 bases unmatched. The CDR3 loop is CASTRDRRVYTF. The DNA of the CDR3 is TGTGCCAGCACCCGGGACAGGCGTGTTTACACCTTC.

V gene TRBV11-2 combines with J gene TRBJ2-7; D perhaps matches TRBD2 (6 bases). Germline V gene sequence: CDR1 SGHAT, CDR2 FQNNGV. V shed 2 bases and J shed 0 bases, with 11 bases lying between them. There are 15 residues in the CDR3. Written as DNA, the CDR3 is TGTGCCAGCAGCTTAATAGGCGGGGACTCCTACGAGCAGTACTTC. It yields the protein CASSLIGGDSYEQYF. The whole variable domain, filled in from reference TRBV11-2 and TRBJ2-7, reads EAGVAQSPRYKIIEKRQSVAFWCNPISGHATLYWYQQILGQGPKLLIQFQNNGVVDDSQLPKDRFSAERLKGVDSTLKIQPAKLEDSAVYLCASSLIGGDSYEQYFGPGTRLTVT.

The genes are TRBV7-2 and TRBJ1-6; 7 bases line up with TRBD1. The junction had 7 bases not matched to a gene; V was cut back by 3 bases and J by 8 bases. Germline CDR1 reads SGHTA; CDR2 reads FQGNSA. The CDR3 has 15 residues. This CDR3 is CASSFLGQLHSPLHF. The CDR3, as DNA: TGTGCCAGCAGCTTCCTGGGACAGCTTCATTCACCCCTCCACTTT. Drawing the rest from reference TRBV7-2 and TRBJ1-6, the complete variable domain is GAGVSQSPSNKVTEKGKDVELRCDPISGHTALYWYRQSLGQGLEFLIYFQGNSAPDKSGLPSDRFSAERTGGSVSTLTIQRTQQEDSAVYLCASSFLGQLHSPLHFGNGTRLTVT.

This clone occurred once. The chain uses TRBV27 and TRBJ2-7; the D gene could be TRBD1 or TRBD2 (6 bases each). The ends were cut back, 1 base at V and 4 bases at J, with 14 bases in the middle. Germline V gives CDR1 MNHEY, CDR2 SMNVEV (reference sequence). This CDR3 is 15 amino acids long. The CDR3 coding sequence is TGTGCCAGCAGTTTATGGGGGGACAATTCATACGAGCAGTACTTC. This gives the protein CASSLWGDNSYEQYF.

DNA of the CDR3: TGTGCCAGCAGCTCATCAGATACGCAGTATTTT. Translated: CASSSSDTQYF. The genes are TRBV27 and TRBJ2-3, with unresolved D. V was pared by 6 bases and J by 4 bases, with 5 bases between. The CDR3 extends over 11 amino acids. The germline V gene encodes CDR1 MNHEY and CDR2 SMNVEV (reference sequence).

The V and J genes are TRBV19 and TRBJ1-4; D ambiguous. Between the trimmed V and J ends, which lost 4 bases and 7 bases, there was a span of 7 bases. This CDR3 contains 12 residues. CDR1 is LNHDA and CDR2 is SQIVND in the germline V gene (reference sequence). In nucleotides, the CDR3 is TGTGCCAGTAGTACGCTGTTTGAAAAACTGTTTTTT. Amino acids: CASSTLFEKLFF.

The genes are TRBV19 and TRBJ2-5; D tentatively reads TRBD1 or TRBD2 (5 bases each). The CDR3 consists of 14 residues. The germline V and J ends were trimmed by 10 bases and 3 bases, with 18 bases remaining between them. The V gene's germline CDR1 is LNHDA and CDR2 SQIVND (reference sequence). CDR3 bases: TGTGCCACAAAGGGGTGGCAGGGAGAAGAGACCCAGTACTTC. It is translated as CATKGWQGEETQYF. Using reference TRBV19 and TRBJ2-5 for the parts outside the CDR3, the full variable domain is DGGITQSPKYLFRKEGQNVTLSCEQNLNHDAMYWYRQDPGQGLRLIYYSQIVNDFQKGDIAEGYSVSREKKESFPLTVTSAQKNPTAFYLCATKGWQGEETQYFGPGTRLLVL.

V usage is TRBV5-8 and J usage is TRBJ2-7; tentatively, D is TRBD2 (6 bases). Germline lookup yields CDR1 SGHTS and CDR2 YDEGEE. This CDR3 region has 14 residues. Trimming took 1 base from V and 0 from J, leaving 8 bases between them. The CDR3 spells CASSLYGGSYEQYF. The DNA for the CDR3 is TGTGCCAGCAGCTTGTACGGGGGCTCCTACGAGCAGTACTTC. Based on the CDR3 plus reference TRBV5-8 and TRBJ2-7, the full variable domain is EAGVTQSPTHLIKTRGQQATLRCSPISGHTSVYWYQQALGLGLQFLLWYDEGEERNRGNFPPRFSGRQFPNYSSELNVNALELEDSALYLCASSLYGGSYEQYFGPGTRLTVT.

The V gene is TRBV19, the J gene TRBJ1-4, with D hard to call. V was trimmed by 5 bases and J by 7 bases, leaving 17 bases between them. CDR1 is LNHDA, CDR2 SQIVND, per germline (reference sequence). The CDR3 is 15 residues long. The CDR3 region has the DNA TGTGCCAGTAGTCTCAATGGGGAGTTTGGTGAAAAACTGTTTTTT. It translates to CASSLNGEFGEKLFF.